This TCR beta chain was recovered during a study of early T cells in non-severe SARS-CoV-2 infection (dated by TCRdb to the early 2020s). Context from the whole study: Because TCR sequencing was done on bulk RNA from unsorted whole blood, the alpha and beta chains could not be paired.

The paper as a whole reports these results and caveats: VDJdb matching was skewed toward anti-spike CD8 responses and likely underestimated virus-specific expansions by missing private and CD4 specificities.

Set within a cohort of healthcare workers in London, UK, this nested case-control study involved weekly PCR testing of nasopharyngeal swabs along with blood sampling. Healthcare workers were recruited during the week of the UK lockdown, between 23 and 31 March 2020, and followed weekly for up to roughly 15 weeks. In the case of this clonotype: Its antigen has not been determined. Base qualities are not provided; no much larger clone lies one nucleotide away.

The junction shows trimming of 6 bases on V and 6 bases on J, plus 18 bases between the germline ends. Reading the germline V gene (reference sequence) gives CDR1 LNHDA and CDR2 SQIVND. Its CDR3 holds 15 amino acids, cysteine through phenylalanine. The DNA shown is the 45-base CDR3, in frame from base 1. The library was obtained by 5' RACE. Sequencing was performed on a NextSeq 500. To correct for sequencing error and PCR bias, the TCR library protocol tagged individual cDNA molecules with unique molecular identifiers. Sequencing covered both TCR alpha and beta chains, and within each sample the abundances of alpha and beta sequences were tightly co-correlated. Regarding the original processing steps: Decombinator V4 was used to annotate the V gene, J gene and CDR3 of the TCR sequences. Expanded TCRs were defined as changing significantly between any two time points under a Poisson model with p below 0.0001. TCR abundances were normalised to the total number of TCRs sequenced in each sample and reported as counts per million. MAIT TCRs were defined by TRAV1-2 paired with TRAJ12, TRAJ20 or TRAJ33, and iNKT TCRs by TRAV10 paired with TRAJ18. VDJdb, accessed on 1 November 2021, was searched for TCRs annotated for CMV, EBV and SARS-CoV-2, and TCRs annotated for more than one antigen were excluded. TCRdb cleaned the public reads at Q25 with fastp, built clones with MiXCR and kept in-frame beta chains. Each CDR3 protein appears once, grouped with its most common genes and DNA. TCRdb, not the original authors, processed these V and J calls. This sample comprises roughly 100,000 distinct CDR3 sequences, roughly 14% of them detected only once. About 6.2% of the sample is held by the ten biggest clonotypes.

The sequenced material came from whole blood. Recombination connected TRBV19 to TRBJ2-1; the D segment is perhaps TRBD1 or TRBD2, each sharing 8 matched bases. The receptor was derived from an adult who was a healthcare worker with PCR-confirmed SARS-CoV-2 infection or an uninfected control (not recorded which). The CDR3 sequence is CASSRGGQAGNEQFF. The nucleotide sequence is TGTGCCAGTAGCCGGGGGGGACAGGCGGGCAATGAGCAGTTCTTC.